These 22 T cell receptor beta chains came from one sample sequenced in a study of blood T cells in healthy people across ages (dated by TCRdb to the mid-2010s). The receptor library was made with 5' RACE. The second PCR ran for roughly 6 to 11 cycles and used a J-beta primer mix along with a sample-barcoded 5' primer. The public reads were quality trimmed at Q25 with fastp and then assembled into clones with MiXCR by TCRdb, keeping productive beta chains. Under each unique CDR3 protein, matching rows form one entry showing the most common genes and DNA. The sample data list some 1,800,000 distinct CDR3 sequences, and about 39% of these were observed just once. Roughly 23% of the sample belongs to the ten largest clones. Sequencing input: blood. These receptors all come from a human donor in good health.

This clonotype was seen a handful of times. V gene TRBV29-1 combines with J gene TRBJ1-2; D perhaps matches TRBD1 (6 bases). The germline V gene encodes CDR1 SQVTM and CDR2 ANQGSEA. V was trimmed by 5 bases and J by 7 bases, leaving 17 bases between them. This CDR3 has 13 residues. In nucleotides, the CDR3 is TGCAGCGTTACTATCTCCGGGGACACTGGCTACACCTTC. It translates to CSVTISGDTGYTF.

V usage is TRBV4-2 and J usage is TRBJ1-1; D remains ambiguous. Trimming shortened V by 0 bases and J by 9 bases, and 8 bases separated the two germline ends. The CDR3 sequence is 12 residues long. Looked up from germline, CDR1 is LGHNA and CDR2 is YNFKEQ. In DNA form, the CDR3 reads TGTGCCAGCAGCCAAGATTACCCCCAAGCTTTCTTT. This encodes CASSQDYPQAFF.

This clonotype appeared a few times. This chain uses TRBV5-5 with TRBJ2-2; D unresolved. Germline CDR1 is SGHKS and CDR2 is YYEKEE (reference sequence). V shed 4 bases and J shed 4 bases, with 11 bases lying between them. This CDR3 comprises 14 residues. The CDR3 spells CASSLVWGTGELFF. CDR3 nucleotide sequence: TGTGCCAGCAGCCTCGTTTGGGGCACCGGGGAGCTGTTTTTT.

For the CDR3, the DNA is TGTGCCAGCAGTTCCGGACCCCGAAACGAGCAGTACTTC. This gives the protein CASSSGPRNEQYF. The rearrangement uses TRBV28 and TRBJ2-7; no firm D call. Trimming left V 4 bases short and J 5 bases short, with 12 bases between. CDR3 size: 13 residues. Germline V gene data show CDR1 as MDHEN and CDR2 as SYDVKM.

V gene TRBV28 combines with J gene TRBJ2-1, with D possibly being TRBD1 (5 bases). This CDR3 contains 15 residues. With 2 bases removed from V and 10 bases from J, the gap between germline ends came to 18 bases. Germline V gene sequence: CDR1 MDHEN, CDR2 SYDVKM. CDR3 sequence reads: CASSLVGAHTYEQFF. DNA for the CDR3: TGTGCCAGCAGTTTAGTAGGGGCCCATACCTACGAGCAGTTCTTC.

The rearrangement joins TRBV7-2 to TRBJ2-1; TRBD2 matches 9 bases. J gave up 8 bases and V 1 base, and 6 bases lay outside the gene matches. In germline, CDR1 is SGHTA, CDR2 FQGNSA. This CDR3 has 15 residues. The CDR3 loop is CASSLGGLATDEQFF. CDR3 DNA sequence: TGTGCCAGCAGCTTAGGAGGACTAGCGACGGATGAGCAGTTCTTC.

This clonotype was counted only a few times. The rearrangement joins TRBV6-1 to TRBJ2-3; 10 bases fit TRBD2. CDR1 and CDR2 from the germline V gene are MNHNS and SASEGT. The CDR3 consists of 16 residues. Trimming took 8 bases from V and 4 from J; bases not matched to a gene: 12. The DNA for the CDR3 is TGTGCCAGCGGGAGCGGGGGGGCCAATATCGCAGATACGCAGTATTTT. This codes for CASGSGGANIADTQYF.

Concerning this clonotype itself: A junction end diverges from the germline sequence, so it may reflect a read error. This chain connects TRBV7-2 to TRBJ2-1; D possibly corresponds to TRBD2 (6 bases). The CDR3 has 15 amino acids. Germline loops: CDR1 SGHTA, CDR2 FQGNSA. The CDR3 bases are TGTGCCAGCAGACCCCCACGGAGGGGCTACAATAAGCAGTTCTTC. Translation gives CASRPPRRGYNKQFF.

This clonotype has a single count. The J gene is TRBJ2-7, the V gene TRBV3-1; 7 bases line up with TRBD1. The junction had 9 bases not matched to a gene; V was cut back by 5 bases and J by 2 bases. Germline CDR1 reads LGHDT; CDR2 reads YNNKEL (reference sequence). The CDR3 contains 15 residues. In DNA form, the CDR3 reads TGTGCCAGCAGCTCAACCCGGGACAGCCCCTACGAGCAGTACTTC. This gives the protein CASSSTRDSPYEQYF.

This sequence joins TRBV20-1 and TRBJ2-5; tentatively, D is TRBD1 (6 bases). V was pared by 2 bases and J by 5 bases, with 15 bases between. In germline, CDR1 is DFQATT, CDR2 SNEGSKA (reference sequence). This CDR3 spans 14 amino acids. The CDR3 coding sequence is TGCAGTGCTAGATCTCCCCAGGGGCACGAGACCCAGTACTTC. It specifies CSARSPQGHETQYF.

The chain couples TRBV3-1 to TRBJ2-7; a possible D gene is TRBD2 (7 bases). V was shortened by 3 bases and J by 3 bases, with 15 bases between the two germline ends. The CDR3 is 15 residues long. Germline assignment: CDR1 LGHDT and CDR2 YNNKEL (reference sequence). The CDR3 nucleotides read TGTGCCAGCAGCCATGGGGGGGCACTGGACTACGAGCAGTACTTC. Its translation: CASSHGGALDYEQYF.

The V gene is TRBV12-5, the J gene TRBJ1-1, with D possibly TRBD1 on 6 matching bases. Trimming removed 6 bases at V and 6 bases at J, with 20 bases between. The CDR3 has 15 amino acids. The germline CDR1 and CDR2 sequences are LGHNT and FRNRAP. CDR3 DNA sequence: TGTGCTAGTGGCCCCTCCTGGACAGCGGACGCTGAAGCTTTCTTT. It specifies CASGPSWTADAEAFF.

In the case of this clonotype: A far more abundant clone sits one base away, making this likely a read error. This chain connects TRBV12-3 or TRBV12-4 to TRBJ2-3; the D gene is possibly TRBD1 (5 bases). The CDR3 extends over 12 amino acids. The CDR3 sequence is CASSWGTDAQYF. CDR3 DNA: TGTGCCAGCAGTTGGGGCACAGATGCGCAGTATTTT.

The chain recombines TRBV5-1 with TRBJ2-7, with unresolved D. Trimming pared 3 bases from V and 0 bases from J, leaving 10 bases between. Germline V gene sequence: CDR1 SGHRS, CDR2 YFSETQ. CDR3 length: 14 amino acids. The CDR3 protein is CASSWIESSYEQYF. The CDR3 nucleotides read TGCGCCAGCAGCTGGATTGAGAGCTCCTACGAGCAGTACTTC.

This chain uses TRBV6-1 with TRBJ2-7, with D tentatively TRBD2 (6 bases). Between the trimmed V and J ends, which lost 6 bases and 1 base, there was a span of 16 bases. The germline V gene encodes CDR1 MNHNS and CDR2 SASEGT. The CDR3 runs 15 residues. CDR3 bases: TGTGCCAGCAGAGAGGGGCCTAGCGATTCCTACGAGCAGTACTTC. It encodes CASREGPSDSYEQYF.

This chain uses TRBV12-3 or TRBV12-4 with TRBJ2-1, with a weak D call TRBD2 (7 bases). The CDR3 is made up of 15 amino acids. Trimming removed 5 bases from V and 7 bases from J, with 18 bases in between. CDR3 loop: CASSPLGGAGNEQFF. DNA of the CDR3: TGTGCCAGCAGTCCTTTGGGGGGGGCCGGGAATGAGCAGTTCTTC.

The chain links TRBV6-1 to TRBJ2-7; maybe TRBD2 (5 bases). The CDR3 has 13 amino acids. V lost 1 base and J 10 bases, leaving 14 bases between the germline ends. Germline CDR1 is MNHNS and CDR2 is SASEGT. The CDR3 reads CASSEVGLGTQYF. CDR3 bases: TGTGCCAGCAGTGAAGTCGGACTGGGCACCCAGTACTTC.

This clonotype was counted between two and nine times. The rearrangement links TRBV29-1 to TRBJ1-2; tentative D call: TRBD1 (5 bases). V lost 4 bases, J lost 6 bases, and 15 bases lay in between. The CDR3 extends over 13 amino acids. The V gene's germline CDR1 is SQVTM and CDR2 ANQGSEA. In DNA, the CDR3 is TGCAGCGTTGGGGCTCAGGGAGGGGATGGCTACACCTTC. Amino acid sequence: CSVGAQGGDGYTF. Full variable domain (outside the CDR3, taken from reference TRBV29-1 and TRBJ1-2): SAVISQKPSRDICQRGTSLTIQCQVDSQVTMMFWYRQQPGQSLTLIATANQGSEATYESGFVIDKFPISRPNLTFSTLTVSNMSPEDSSIYLCSVGAQGGDGYTFGSGTRLTVV.

This chain's CDR3 is CASSPSSGLYNEQFF. In nucleotides, the CDR3 is TGTGCCAGCAGCCCGTCTAGCGGCCTATACAATGAGCAGTTCTTC. V gene TRBV7-3 combines with J gene TRBJ2-1; 7 bases are a match to TRBD2. The CDR3 runs 15 residues. Germline lookup yields CDR1 SGHTA and CDR2 FQGTGA. Losses at the gene ends were 5 bases for V and 4 bases for J; bases not matched to a gene: 8.

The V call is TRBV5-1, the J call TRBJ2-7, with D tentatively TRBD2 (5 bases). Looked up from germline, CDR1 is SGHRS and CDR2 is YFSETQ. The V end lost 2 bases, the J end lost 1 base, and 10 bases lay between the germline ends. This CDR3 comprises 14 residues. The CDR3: CASSLLTTSYEQYF. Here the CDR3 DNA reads TGCGCCAGCAGCTTATTGACTACATCCTACGAGCAGTACTTC.

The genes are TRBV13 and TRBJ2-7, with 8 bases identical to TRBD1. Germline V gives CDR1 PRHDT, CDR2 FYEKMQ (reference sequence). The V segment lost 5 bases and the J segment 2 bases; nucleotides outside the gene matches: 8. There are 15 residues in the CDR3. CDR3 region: CASSIGQGRPYEQYF. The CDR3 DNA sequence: TGTGCCAGCAGCATCGGACAGGGCAGGCCCTACGAGCAGTACTTC.

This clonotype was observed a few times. CDR3 bases: TGTGCCAGCAGTTACTCCGGGGGGGCACTAGGAGGCTACACCTTC. Its translation is CASSYSGGALGGYTF. The chain links TRBV6-5 to TRBJ1-2; a possible D gene is TRBD1 (6 bases). Germline assignment: CDR1 MNHEY and CDR2 SVGAGI. The V end was cut by 0 bases, the J end by 8 bases, with 16 bases between. The CDR3 length is 15 residues.